The 10 T cell receptor beta chains below come from one sample, sequenced in a study of sequential checkpoint blockade in melanoma. Method: immunoSEQ multiplex PCR; TCRdb's copy keeps in-frame clones and lacks some. There are approximately 2,500 clones in the sample; roughly a fifth occur only once, and about a sixth lies in the top ten. Treatment defined: randomized to nivolumab then ipilimumab (arm A) or the reverse (arm B). The sample here was tumor tissue (inferred from file names), taken from a patient given nivolumab and ipilimumab in sequence. These receptors were obtained from a human donor with melanoma.

This clone is judged medium-sized (0.01 to 0.1%). The junction differs from germline at one of its ends, possibly a read error. The chain couples TRBV12-5 to TRBJ1-5; D possibly corresponds to TRBD1 (5 bases). The CDR3 has 13 amino acids. The V gene's germline CDR1 is LGHNT and CDR2 FRNRAP. The CDR3: CASVRGRAQPQHF. The CDR3 DNA reads as TGTGCCAGTGTTCGAGGCAGGGCTCAGCCCCAGCATTTT.

In this sample, this clone turned up a few times. This chain joins TRBV6-8 and TRBJ1-2, with D uncertain. Deletions cut 5 bases from V and 4 bases from J, with 14 bases between. The CDR3 has 14 residues. The germline V gene encodes CDR1 MNHGY and CDR2 SAAAGT. The CDR3 sequence is CASSTLGSGYGYTF. The CDR3, as DNA: TGTGCCAGCAGTACTTTGGGGTCTGGCTATGGCTACACCTTC.

This clone came up a few times. The chain carries TRBV6-8 and TRBJ2-7, with TRBD1 identical over 9 bases. CDR1 and CDR2 (germline): MNHGY, SAAAGT. V trimming: 8 bases; J trimming: 4 bases; junction bases outside the gene matches: 6. This CDR3 region has 13 residues. Here the CDR3 DNA reads TGTGCCAGCGTCGGGACAGGGCTATACGAGCAGTACTTC. Translated, it gives CASVGTGLYEQYF.

The rearrangement uses TRBV11-3 and TRBJ1-3; D unclear. Trimming shortened V by 5 bases and J by 0 bases, and 17 bases separated the two germline ends. CDR1 and CDR2 from the germline V gene are SGHNT and YENEEA. The CDR3 extends over 17 amino acids. The CDR3: CASSLQVRASSGNTIYF. The CDR3 region has the DNA TGTGCCAGCAGCCTCCAGGTTAGGGCAAGCTCTGGAAACACCATATATTTT. The full variable domain, completed using reference TRBV11-3 and TRBJ1-3, is EAGVVQSPRYKIIEKKQPVAFWCNPISGHNTLYWYLQNLGQGPELLIRYENEEAVDDSQLPKDRFSAERLKGVDSTLKIQPAELGDSAVYLCASSLQVRASSGNTIYFGEGSWLTVV.

This clone was seen a few times. The chain carries TRBV10-2 and TRBJ1-5; no definite D call. Trimming removed 5 bases from V and 1 base from J, with 6 bases in between. Germline V gene sequence: CDR1 WSHSY, CDR2 SAAADI. The CDR3 runs to 13 residues. CDR3 residues: CASSPGSNQPQHF. DNA of the CDR3: TGCGCCAGCAGTCCGGGGAGCAATCAGCCCCAGCATTTT.

This chain uses TRBV6-8 with TRBJ1-1; D might be TRBD1 (5 bases). Germline loops: CDR1 MNHGY, CDR2 SAAAGT. The CDR3 is 13 amino acids. Trimming cost V 5 bases and J 1 base, with 8 bases left between them. The DNA of the CDR3 is TGTGCCAGCAGTGGGGCCGAGAACACTGAAGCTTTCTTT. Residues: CASSGAENTEAFF.

A few counts support this clone. This chain uses TRBV28 with TRBJ2-5, with 10 bases that match TRBD2. Unmatched junction bases numbered 2, after V lost 2 bases and J lost 2 bases. The CDR3 loop spans 15 amino acids. Looked up from germline, CDR1 is MDHEN and CDR2 is SYDVKM. Here the CDR3 DNA reads TGTGCCAGCAGTTTAAGCGGGAGGGGTCAAGAGACCCAGTACTTC. Amino acids: CASSLSGRGQETQYF.

V usage is TRBV25-1 and J usage is TRBJ2-7, with D hard to call. Per the germline V gene, CDR1 is MGHDK and CDR2 is SYGVNS. Trimming removed 3 bases at V and 6 bases at J, with 15 bases between. CDR3 length equals 14 residues. In nucleotides, the CDR3 is TGTGCCAGCAGTGACACCCCAGTCTCTGCCGAGCAGTACTTC. The encoded protein is CASSDTPVSAEQYF.

Relative to its sample, this clone is medium-sized. The rearrangement uses TRBV6-8 and TRBJ2-7; 9 positions match TRBD1. The trim removed 7 bases at V and 6 bases at J, leaving 4 bases unmatched. The germline V gene has CDR1 MNHGY and CDR2 SAAAGT. The CDR3 runs to 12 residues. The CDR3 DNA sequence: TGTGCCAGCACCGGGACAGGGACCGAGCAGTACTTC. This sequence encodes CASTGTGTEQYF.

The chain uses TRBV11-3 and TRBJ2-1; a weak D match, TRBD1 (5 bases). The CDR3 loop spans 14 amino acids. V was shortened by 5 bases and J by 4 bases, with 12 bases between the two germline ends. CDR1 is SGHNT and CDR2 is YENEEA in the germline V gene. The CDR3 region has the DNA TGTGCCAGCAGCCCATGGGGCCTTTACAATGAGCAGTTCTTC. It specifies CASSPWGLYNEQFF.